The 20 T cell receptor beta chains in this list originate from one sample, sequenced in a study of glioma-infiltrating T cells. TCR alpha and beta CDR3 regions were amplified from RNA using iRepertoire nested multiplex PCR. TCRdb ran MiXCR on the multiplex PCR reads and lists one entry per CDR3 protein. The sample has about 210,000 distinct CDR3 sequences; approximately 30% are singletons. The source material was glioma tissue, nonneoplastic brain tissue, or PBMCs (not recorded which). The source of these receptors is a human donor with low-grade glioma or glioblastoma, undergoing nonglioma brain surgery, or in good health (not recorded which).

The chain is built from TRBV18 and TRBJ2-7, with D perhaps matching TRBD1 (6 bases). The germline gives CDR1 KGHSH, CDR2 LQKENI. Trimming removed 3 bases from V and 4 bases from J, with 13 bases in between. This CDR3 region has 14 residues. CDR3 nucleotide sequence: TGTGCCAGCTCACCCGCCACAGGGCCTTACGAGCAGTACTTC. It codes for CASSPATGPYEQYF.

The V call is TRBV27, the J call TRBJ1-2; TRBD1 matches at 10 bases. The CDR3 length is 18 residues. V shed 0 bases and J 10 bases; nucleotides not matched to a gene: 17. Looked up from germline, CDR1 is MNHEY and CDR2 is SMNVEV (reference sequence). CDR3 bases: TGTGCCAGCAGTTTATCACAATTCGACAGGGGGCGAAACTATAACTACACCTTC. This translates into CASSLSQFDRGRNYNYTF.

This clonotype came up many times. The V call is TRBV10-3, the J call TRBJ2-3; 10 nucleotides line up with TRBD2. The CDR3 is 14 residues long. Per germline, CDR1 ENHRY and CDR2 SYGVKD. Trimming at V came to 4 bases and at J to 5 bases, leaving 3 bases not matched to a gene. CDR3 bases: TGTGCCATCAGTGGCCTAGCGGGAGTAGATACGCAGTATTTT. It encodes CAISGLAGVDTQYF.

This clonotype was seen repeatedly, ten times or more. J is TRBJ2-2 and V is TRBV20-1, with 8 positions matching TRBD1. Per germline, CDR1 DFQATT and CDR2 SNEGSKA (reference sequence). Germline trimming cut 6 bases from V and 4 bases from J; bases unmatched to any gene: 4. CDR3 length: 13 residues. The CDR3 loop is CSAQGASTGELFF. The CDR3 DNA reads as TGCAGTGCCCAGGGGGCTAGCACCGGGGAGCTGTTTTTT.

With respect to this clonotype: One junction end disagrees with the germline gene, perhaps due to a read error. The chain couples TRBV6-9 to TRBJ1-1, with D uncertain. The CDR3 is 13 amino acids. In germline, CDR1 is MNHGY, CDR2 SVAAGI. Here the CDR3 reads CASSYRSNNEAFF. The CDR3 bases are TGTGCCAGCAGTTATCGCTCGAACAATGAAGCTTTCTTT.

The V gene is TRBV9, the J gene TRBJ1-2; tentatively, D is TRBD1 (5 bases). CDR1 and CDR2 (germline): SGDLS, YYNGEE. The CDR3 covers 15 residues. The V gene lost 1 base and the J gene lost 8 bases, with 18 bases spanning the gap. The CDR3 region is CASSVQDTRSWGYTF. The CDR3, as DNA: TGTGCCAGCAGCGTACAGGACACACGATCGTGGGGCTACACCTTC.

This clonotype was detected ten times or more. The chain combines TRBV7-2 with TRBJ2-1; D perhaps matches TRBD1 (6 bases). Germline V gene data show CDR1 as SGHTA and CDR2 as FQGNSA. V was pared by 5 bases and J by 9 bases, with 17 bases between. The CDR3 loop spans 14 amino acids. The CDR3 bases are TGTGCCAGCAGCCCCGAGTGGGGGCCCCTTGAGCAGTTCTTC. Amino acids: CASSPEWGPLEQFF.

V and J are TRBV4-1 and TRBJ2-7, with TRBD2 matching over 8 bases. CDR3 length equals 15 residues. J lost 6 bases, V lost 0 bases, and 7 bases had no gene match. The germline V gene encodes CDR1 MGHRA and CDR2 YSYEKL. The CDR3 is CASSQDTSGSFEQYF. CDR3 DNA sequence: TGCGCCAGCAGCCAAGATACAAGCGGGAGTTTCGAGCAGTACTTC.

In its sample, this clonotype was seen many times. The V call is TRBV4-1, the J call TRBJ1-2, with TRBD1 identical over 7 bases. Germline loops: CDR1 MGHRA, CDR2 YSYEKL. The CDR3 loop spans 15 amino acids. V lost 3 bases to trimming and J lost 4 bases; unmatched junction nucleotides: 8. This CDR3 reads CASSHPRQGSYGYTF. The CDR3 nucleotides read TGCGCCAGCAGCCATCCTCGACAGGGAAGCTATGGCTACACCTTC.

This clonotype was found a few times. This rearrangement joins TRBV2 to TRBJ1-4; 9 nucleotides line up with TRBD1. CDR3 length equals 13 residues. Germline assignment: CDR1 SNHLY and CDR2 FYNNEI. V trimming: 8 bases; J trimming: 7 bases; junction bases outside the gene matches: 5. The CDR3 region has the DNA TGTGCCAGCGGGGACAGGGTTGGTGAAAAACTGTTTTTT. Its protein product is CASGDRVGEKLFF.

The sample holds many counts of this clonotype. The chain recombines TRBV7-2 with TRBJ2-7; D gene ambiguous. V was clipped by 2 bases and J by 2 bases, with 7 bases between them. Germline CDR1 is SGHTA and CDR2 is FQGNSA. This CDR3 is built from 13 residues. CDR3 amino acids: CASSLNPPYEQYF. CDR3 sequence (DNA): TGTGCCAGCAGCTTAAATCCCCCCTACGAGCAGTACTTC.

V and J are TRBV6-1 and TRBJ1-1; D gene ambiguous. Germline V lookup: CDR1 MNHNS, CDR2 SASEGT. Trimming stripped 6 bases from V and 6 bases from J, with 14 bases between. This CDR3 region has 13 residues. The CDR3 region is CASSRDGGPEAFF. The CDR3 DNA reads TGTGCCAGCAGCCGAGACGGTGGGCCTGAAGCTTTCTTT.

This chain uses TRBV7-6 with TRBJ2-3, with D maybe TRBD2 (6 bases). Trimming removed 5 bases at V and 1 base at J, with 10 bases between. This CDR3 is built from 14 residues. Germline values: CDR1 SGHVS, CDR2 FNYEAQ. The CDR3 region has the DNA TGTGCCAGCAGCAGGGCTAGCGGCACAGATACGCAGTATTTT. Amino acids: CASSRASGTDTQYF.

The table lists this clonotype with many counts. The CDR3 nucleotides are TGTGCCAGCAAACGGCCCCAAGAGACCCAGTACTTC. Protein product: CASKRPQETQYF. V is TRBV7-2 and J is TRBJ2-5; D is ambiguous. Per the germline V gene, CDR1 is SGHTA and CDR2 is FQGNSA. The CDR3 is 12 amino acids. Trimming took 7 bases from V and 1 from J, leaving 7 bases between them.

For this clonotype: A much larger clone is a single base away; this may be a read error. The chain's CDR3 is CASGDAVGYTF. CDR3 DNA sequence: TGTGCCAGCGGCGACGCAGTGGGCTACACCTTC. This chain uses TRBV7-9 with TRBJ1-2, with D hard to call. Trimming pared 8 bases from V and 8 bases from J, leaving 12 bases between. This CDR3 is 11 amino acids long. Germline loops: CDR1 SEHNR, CDR2 FQNEAQ (reference sequence).

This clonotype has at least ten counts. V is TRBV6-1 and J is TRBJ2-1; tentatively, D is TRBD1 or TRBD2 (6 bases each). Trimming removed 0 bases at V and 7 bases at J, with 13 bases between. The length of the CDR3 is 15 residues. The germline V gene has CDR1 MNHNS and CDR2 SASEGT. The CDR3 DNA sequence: TGTGCCAGCAGTGAAGCGGAGGGGGAAGGTAATGAGCAGTTCTTC. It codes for CASSEAEGEGNEQFF.

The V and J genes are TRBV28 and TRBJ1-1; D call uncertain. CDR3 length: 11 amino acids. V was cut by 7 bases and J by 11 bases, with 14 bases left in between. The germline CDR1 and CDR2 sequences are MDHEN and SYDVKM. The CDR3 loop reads CASIQRGVAFF. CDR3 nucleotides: TGTGCCAGCATTCAACGCGGGGTGGCTTTCTTT.

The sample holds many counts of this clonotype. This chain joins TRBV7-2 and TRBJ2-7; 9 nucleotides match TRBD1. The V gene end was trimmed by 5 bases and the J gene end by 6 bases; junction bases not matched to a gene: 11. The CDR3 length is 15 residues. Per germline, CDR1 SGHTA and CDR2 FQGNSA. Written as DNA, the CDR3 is TGTGCCAGCAGCCCAGACGGGACAGGGTCGGGCGAGCAGTACTTC. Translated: CASSPDGTGSGEQYF.

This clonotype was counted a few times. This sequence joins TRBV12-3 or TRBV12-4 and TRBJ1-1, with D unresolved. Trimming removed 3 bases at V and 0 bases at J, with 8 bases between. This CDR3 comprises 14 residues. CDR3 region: CASSFFGMNTEAFF. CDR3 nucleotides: TGTGCCAGCAGTTTCTTCGGAATGAACACTGAAGCTTTCTTT.

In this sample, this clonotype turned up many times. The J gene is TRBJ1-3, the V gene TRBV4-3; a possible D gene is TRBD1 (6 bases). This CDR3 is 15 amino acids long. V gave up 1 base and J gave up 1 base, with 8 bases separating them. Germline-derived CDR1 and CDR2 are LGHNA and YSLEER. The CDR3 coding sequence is TGCGCCAGCAGCCAAGGAGGGGGGTCTGGAAACACCATATATTTT. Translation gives CASSQGGGSGNTIYF.